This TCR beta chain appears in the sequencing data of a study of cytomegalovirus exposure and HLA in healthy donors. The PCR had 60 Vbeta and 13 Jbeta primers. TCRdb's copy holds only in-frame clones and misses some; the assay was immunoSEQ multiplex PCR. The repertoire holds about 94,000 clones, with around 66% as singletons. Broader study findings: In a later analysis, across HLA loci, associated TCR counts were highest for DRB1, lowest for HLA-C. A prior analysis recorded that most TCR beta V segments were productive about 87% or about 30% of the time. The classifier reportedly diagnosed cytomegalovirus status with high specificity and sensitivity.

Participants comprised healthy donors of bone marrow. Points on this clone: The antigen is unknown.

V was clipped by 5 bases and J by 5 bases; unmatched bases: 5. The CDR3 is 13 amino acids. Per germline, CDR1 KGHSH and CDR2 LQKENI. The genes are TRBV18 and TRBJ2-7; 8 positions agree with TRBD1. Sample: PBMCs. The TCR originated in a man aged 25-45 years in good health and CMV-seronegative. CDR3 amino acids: CASSSGQGHEQYF. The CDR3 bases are TGTGCCAGCTCATCCGGACAGGGCCACGAGCAGTACTTC.